This T cell receptor (beta chain) appears in the sequencing data of a study of memory CD4+ T cells and cytomegalovirus serostatus. Study-level results: CMV serostatus prediction reached median AUC around 0.95, or 0.9 with US-trained model.

This clone was seen just once. Its antigen is undetermined. The CDR3 is made up of 14 amino acids. Germline loops: CDR1 KGHSH, CDR2 LQKENI. The junction had 7 bases not matched to a gene; V was cut back by 3 bases and J by 6 bases. Profiling relied on immunoSEQ multiplex PCR, and the TCRdb table lists in-frame clones only, not all of them. The sample yields around 25,000 clones, roughly 80% seen once. Single viable CD3+CD4+CD8-CD45RO+ cells were sorted as the memory CD4+ T cells. After thawing, CD4+ T cells were positively selected. The gene calls are TRBV18 and TRBJ2-7, with TRBD1 identical over 8 bases. Sequenced: memory CD4+ T cells from blood. This sequence was found in an adult in good health and CMV-seronegative. This CDR3 is CASSPADRGTEQYF. CDR3 DNA sequence: TGTGCCAGCTCACCCGCCGACAGGGGAACCGAGCAGTACTTC.